Listed below are T cell receptor beta chains from one sample, sequenced in a study of blood T cell repertoires in COVID-19. Assay: immunoSEQ multiplex PCR; the TCRdb copy retains only in-frame clones and omits some. This table has over 200,000 clones, nearly 90% appearing once. Sequences were obtained from PBMCs or T cells enriched from blood (not recorded which). These receptors originate from a man aged 25 to 45 who had recovered from COVID-19. Each CDR3 is given with its conserved first and last residue. The D gene is left open where the match is weak. Some rows mark clone size as missing; the rest say once, few, many or name a class of expanded clone.

CDR3 protein | CDR3 DNA | J gene | V gene | D gene | clone size
CASGYGTVQETQYF | TGTGCCAGCGGGTACGGGACAGTTCAAGAGACCCAGTACTTC | TRBJ2-5 | TRBV5-5 | TRBD1 | NA
CASSQGPVPTEAFF | TGCGCCAGCAGCCAAGGCCCGGTACCTACTGAAGCTTTCTTT | TRBJ1-1 | TRBV4-1 | NA | NA
CASSTRRGNQPQHF | TGTGCCAGCAGCACGCGCAGGGGCAATCAGCCCCAGCATTTT | TRBJ1-5 | TRBV7-2 | NA | NA
CASSVGFSGQNDGYTF | TGTGCCAGCAGCGTAGGATTCTCGGGACAGAACGATGGCTACACCTTC | TRBJ1-2 | TRBV9 | TRBD1 | NA
CAISEMGREQGYEQYF | TGTGCCATCAGTGAAATGGGGAGGGAACAGGGTTACGAGCAGTACTTC | TRBJ2-7 | TRBV10-3 | NA | NA
CASSCRRGDYGYTF | TGTGCCAGCAGCTGCCGCCGGGGGGATTATGGCTACACCTTC | TRBJ1-2 | TRBV21-1 | NA | once
CASSPLRLREQYF | TGTGCCAGCAGCCCTCTTCGTCTTCGCGAGCAGTACTTC | TRBJ2-7 | TRBV11-2 | NA | NA
CASSQIDRDTQPQHF | TGTGCCAGCAGCCAGATAGACAGGGATACTCAGCCCCAGCATTTT | TRBJ1-5 | TRBV4-2 | TRBD1 | NA
CASSSPGRRGAGSSYNEQFF | TGTGCCAGCAGCTCACCGGGTCGACGGGGGGCAGGAAGCTCCTACAATGAGCAGTTCTTC | TRBJ2-1 | TRBV7-8 | NA | NA
CASGRTSGGYNEQFF | TGTGCCAGCGGTCGGACTAGCGGGGGTTACAATGAGCAGTTCTTC | TRBJ2-1 | TRBV11-3 | TRBD2 | NA
CASSLSRIRDRYTEAFF | TGTGCCAGCAGTTTATCCCGGATCAGGGACAGATACACTGAAGCTTTCTTT | TRBJ1-1 | TRBV28 | TRBD1 | NA
CASSPPVGAYGYTF | TGTGCCAGCTCACCACCGGTAGGGGCCTATGGCTACACCTTC | TRBJ1-2 | TRBV18 | NA | NA
CASSLGIGGIYEQYF | TGTGCCAGCAGCTTAGGAATCGGGGGGATCTACGAGCAGTACTTC | TRBJ2-7 | TRBV7-2 | TRBD2 | NA
CASSLAASGPYNEQFF | TGCGCCAGCAGCTTGGCGGCTAGCGGACCCTACAATGAGCAGTTCTTC | TRBJ2-1 | TRBV5-1 | TRBD2 | NA
CASGPGGPYNEQFF | TGCGCCAGCGGTCCGGGGGGACCCTACAATGAGCAGTTCTTC | TRBJ2-1 | TRBV5-1 | TRBD2 | NA
CASSLEGRGWYGYTF | TGTGCCAGCAGCTTAGAAGGTCGGGGTTGGTATGGCTACACCTTC | TRBJ1-2 | TRBV7-9 | NA | NA
CASSYTGTGNQPQHF | TGTGCCAGCAGTTATACCGGGACAGGGAATCAGCCCCAGCATTTT | TRBJ1-5 | TRBV6-5 | TRBD1 | once